The source of this T cell receptor beta chain is a study of T cells in tuberculosis. Assay: immunoSEQ multiplex PCR; the TCRdb copy retains only in-frame clones and omits some. Of fewer than 35,000 clones listed, approximately 93% are singletons. Germline assignment: CDR1 SGHDT and CDR2 YYEEEE. Trimming cost V 6 bases and J 5 bases; bases outside gene matches: 7. This CDR3 comprises 14 residues. This chain joins TRBV5-6 and TRBJ1-2; 10 bases are shared with TRBD1. The sequence came from a donor aged 10-29 years with latent tuberculosis or without tuberculosis infection. Material for sequencing was PBMCs. The chain's CDR3 is CASTPGTGEYGYTF. The CDR3 DNA is TGTGCCAGCACGCCCGGGACAGGGGAATATGGCTACACCTTC.